Following are 19 T cell receptor beta chains from one sample sequenced in a study of blood T cell repertoires in COVID-19. Assay: immunoSEQ multiplex PCR; the TCRdb copy retains only in-frame clones and omits some. This sample has more than 200,000 clones, with about 86% found just once. Material for sequencing was peripheral blood. The source is a man between 45 and 60 years old with active or convalescent COVID-19.

The gene calls are TRBV3-1 (or the pseudogene TRBV3-2) and TRBJ2-7, with 11 bases matching TRBD2. The CDR3 totals 16 residues. V dropped 1 base and J dropped 7; count of bases not matched to a gene: 9. Germline loops: CDR1 LGHDT, CDR2 YNNKEL (reference sequence). CDR3 sequence (DNA): TGTGCCAGCAGCCAAGCTAGCGGGGGGACCTCCAGGGAGCAGTACTTC. This sequence encodes CASSQASGGTSREQYF.

The chain is built from TRBV9 and TRBJ2-3, with TRBD2 matching over 9 bases. The V gene end was trimmed by 0 bases and the J gene end by 2 bases; junction bases not matched to a gene: 4. The CDR3 contains 16 residues. Germline assignment: CDR1 SGDLS and CDR2 YYNGEE. For the CDR3, the DNA is TGTGCCAGCAGCGTAGGAGCGGGGGGCACCACAGATACGCAGTATTTT. This sequence encodes CASSVGAGGTTDTQYF.

The chain combines TRBV7-2 with TRBJ1-6, with 7 bases that match TRBD1. J gave up 8 bases and V 5 bases, and 9 bases lay outside the gene matches. The CDR3 totals 15 residues. Germline assignment: CDR1 SGHTA and CDR2 FQGNSA. The DNA for the CDR3 is TGTGCCAGCAGCCCGACAGGGAACGGTTATTCACCCCTCCACTTT. Translated: CASSPTGNGYSPLHF.

The chain is built from TRBV6-5 and TRBJ2-7; 8 positions agree with TRBD1. V gave up 2 bases and J gave up 0 bases; unmatched junction bases: 6. CDR1 is MNHEY, CDR2 SVGAGI, per germline. The CDR3 consists of 16 residues. The CDR3 DNA sequence: TGTGCCAGCAGTTACGCAGGGGGCGCCGGCTCCTACGAGCAGTACTTC. It is translated as CASSYAGGAGSYEQYF.

The chain employs TRBV19 and TRBJ1-4, with D hard to call. Germline values: CDR1 LNHDA, CDR2 SQIVND (reference sequence). CDR3 length equals 13 residues. Trimming removed 5 bases at V and 4 bases at J, with 8 bases between. The CDR3 region has the DNA TGTGCCAGTAGTGGGAGTCTTAATGAAAAACTGTTTTTT. It translates to CASSGSLNEKLFF.

This clone turned up a few times. The V call is TRBV7-3, the J call TRBJ2-6, with a possible D match to TRBD2 (7 bases). The CDR3 consists of 19 residues. V lost 4 bases and J 0 bases, leaving 19 bases between the germline ends. CDR1 is SGHTA, CDR2 FQGTGA, per germline. CDR3 in amino acids: CASSSPRGGAHSGANVLTF. CDR3 DNA: TGTGCCAGCAGCTCCCCTCGAGGGGGGGCCCACTCTGGGGCCAACGTCCTGACTTTC.

This clone has just one count. This chain uses TRBV6-5 with TRBJ2-2; the D gene is possibly TRBD1 (5 bases). The CDR3 sequence is 15 residues long. CDR1 is MNHEY, CDR2 SVGAGI, per germline. V was pared by 5 bases and J by 4 bases, with 14 bases between. The CDR3 region is CASSPRQLRTGELFF. The DNA for the CDR3 is TGTGCCAGCAGTCCTCGACAGCTGCGCACCGGGGAGCTGTTTTTT.

The CDR3 protein is CASSPGTLSKGYGYTF. CDR3 bases: TGTGCCAGCAGCCCCGGGACTCTATCTAAGGGCTATGGCTACACCTTC. The gene calls are TRBV27 and TRBJ1-2; TRBD1 is a possible D gene (5 bases). Germline V gives CDR1 MNHEY, CDR2 SMNVEV (reference sequence). The CDR3 covers 16 residues. The V end was cut by 6 bases, the J end by 4 bases, with 21 bases between.

The rearrangement joins TRBV5-1 to TRBJ2-2, with TRBD1 matching 7 bases. CDR1 is SGHRS and CDR2 is YFSETQ in the germline V gene. The trim removed 1 base at V and 1 base at J, leaving 1 base unmatched. The CDR3 contains 15 residues. The DNA of the CDR3 is TGCGCCAGCAGCTTGCCAGGGGGGAACACCGGGGAGCTGTTTTTT. Protein: CASSLPGGNTGELFF.

In this sample, this clone turned up a few times. The rearrangement links TRBV11-2 to TRBJ2-2; no definite D call. CDR1 SGHAT and CDR2 FQNNGV come from the germline V gene. This CDR3 comprises 13 residues. V lost 1 base to trimming and J lost 7 bases, with 7 bases between them. Here the CDR3 DNA reads TGTGCCAGCAGCTTAGTTTCGGTCGGGGAGCTGTTTTTT. Translation gives CASSLVSVGELFF. The whole variable domain, remainder taken from reference TRBV11-2 and TRBJ2-2, is EAGVAQSPRYKIIEKRQSVAFWCNPISGHATLYWYQQILGQGPKLLIQFQNNGVVDDSQLPKDRFSAERLKGVDSTLKIQPAKLEDSAVYLCASSLVSVGELFFGEGSRLTVL.

J is TRBJ2-3 and V is TRBV29-1, with D unresolved. The CDR3 runs to 11 residues. The germline V gene encodes CDR1 SQVTM and CDR2 ANQGSEA. V was trimmed by 3 bases and J by 6 bases, leaving 7 bases between them. CDR3 sequence: CSVEVRDTQYF. The CDR3 DNA follows: TGCAGCGTTGAGGTGAGGGATACGCAGTATTTT.

This clone was observed once. The chain couples TRBV7-3 to TRBJ2-2; 9 bases fit TRBD2. In germline, CDR1 is SGHTA, CDR2 FQGTGA. Trimming at V came to 5 bases and at J to 7 bases, leaving 20 bases not matched to a gene. This CDR3 is built from 19 residues. Here the CDR3 DNA reads TGTGCCAGCAGCGCAACGGCCCCCTTTGCGGGGGGGCCGGGCGGGGAGCTGTTTTTT. It yields the protein CASSATAPFAGGPGGELFF.

A single count supports this clone. The J gene is TRBJ2-1, the V gene TRBV7-3, with D maybe TRBD2 (5 bases). The germline V gene encodes CDR1 SGHTA and CDR2 FQGTGA. The CDR3 loop spans 13 amino acids. Trimming removed 7 bases at V and 7 bases at J, with 14 bases between. This CDR3 reads CASNIAPGNEQFF. The CDR3 nucleotides are TGTGCCAGCAATATAGCGCCGGGGAATGAGCAGTTCTTC.

V gene TRBV5-5 combines with J gene TRBJ2-7, with 9 bases that match TRBD2. The CDR3 sequence is 14 residues long. Germline V gives CDR1 SGHKS, CDR2 YYEKEE (reference sequence). V gave up 0 bases and J gave up 4 bases; unmatched junction bases: 2. The CDR3: CASSLGSGGYEQYF. DNA of the CDR3: TGTGCCAGCAGCTTGGGTAGCGGGGGTTACGAGCAGTACTTC.

The genes are TRBV3-1 (or the pseudogene TRBV3-2) and TRBJ1-1; D gene uncertain. Germline V gene sequence: CDR1 LGHDT, CDR2 YNNKEL (reference sequence). The CDR3 covers 15 residues. V lost 0 bases and J lost 1, with 9 bases in between. CDR3 region: CASSQDLLPNTEAFF. The CDR3, as DNA: TGTGCCAGCAGCCAAGATCTTCTTCCGAACACTGAAGCTTTCTTT.

The V call is TRBV5-4, the J call TRBJ1-2, with D possibly matching TRBD1 (6 bases). The germline CDR1 and CDR2 sequences are SGHNT and YYREEE (reference sequence). This CDR3 comprises 12 residues. The ends were cut back, 5 bases at V and 7 bases at J, with 12 bases in the middle. In nucleotides, the CDR3 is TGTGCCAGCAGGTCGGACAGTTTTGGCTACACCTTC. Amino acids: CASRSDSFGYTF.

V and J are TRBV27 and TRBJ2-1; 7 bases align to TRBD2. The CDR3 length is 14 residues. Germline values: CDR1 MNHEY, CDR2 SMNVEV (reference sequence). Unmatched junction bases numbered 14, after V lost 6 bases and J lost 12 bases. The CDR3 here is CASSVTRGVGSQFF. For the CDR3, the DNA is TGTGCCAGCAGCGTAACTCGGGGGGTGGGATCGCAGTTCTTC.

The chain joins TRBV28 to TRBJ2-4; no clear D gene. This CDR3 region has 13 residues. The V gene lost 7 bases and the J gene lost 5 bases, with 12 bases spanning the gap. The germline V gene encodes CDR1 MDHEN and CDR2 SYDVKM. This CDR3 is CASNGPGENIQYF. In DNA form, the CDR3 reads TGTGCCAGCAACGGCCCAGGCGAAAACATTCAGTACTTC.

The chain joins TRBV5-5 to TRBJ2-1, with TRBD1 matching 10 bases. Germline CDR1 reads SGHKS; CDR2 reads YYEKEE (reference sequence). V was clipped by 3 bases and J by 10 bases; unmatched bases: 13. This CDR3 region has 16 residues. The CDR3 sequence is CASSSGQGVPFVEQFF. The CDR3 nucleotides read TGTGCCAGCAGCTCCGGACAGGGGGTCCCTTTTGTCGAGCAGTTCTTC. The full variable domain, rest sourced from reference TRBV5-5 and TRBJ2-1, is DAGVTQSPTHLIKTRGQQVTLRCSPISGHKSVSWYQQVLGQGPQFIFQYYEKEERGRGNFPDRFSARQFPNYSSELNVNALLLGDSALYLCASSSGQGVPFVEQFFGPGTRLTVL.